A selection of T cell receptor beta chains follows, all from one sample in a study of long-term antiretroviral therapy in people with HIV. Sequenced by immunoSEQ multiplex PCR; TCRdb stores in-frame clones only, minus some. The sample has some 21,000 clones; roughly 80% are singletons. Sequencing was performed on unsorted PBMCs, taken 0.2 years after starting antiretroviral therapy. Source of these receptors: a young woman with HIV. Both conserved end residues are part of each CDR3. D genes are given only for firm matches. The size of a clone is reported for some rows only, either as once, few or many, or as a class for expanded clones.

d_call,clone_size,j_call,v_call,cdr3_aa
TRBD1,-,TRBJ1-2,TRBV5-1,CASSLGTGGMWGYTF
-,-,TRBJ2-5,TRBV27,CASRGPTRVVGETQYF
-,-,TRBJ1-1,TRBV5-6,CASTRYRVEWVTEAFF
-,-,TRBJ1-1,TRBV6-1,CASQIRTEAFF
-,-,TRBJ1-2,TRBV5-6,CASSFMDDGYTF
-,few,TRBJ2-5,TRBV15,CATSRDVETQYF
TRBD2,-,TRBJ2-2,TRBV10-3,CAISRPSSGLAGGAGELFF
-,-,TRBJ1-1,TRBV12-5,CAARDGAMNTEAFF
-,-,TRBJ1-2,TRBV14,CASSQWREGGYGYTF
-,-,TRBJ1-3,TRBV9,CASSVTPWLSGNTIYF
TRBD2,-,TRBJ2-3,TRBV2,CASIERGYTQDTQYF
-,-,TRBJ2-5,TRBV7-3,CASSSGRSEETQYF
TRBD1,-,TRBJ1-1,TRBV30,CAWSQGGNTEAFF
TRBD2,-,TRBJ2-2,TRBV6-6,CASSTSRGDTGELFF
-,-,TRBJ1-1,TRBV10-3,CAISDVGRNTEAFF
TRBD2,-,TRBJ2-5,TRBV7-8,CASSDRLAGGPETQYF
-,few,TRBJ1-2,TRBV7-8,CASSLKARPDGYTF
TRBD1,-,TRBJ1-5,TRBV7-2,CASSLGGGAGQPQHF
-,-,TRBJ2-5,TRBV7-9,CASSPGGGGQETQYF
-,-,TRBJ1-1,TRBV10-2,CASRSAGEAFF
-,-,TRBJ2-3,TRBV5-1,CASSLLVTSTDTQYF
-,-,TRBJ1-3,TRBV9,CASSVRDGLRGNTIYF
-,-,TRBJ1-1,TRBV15,CATLFRRGYPEAFF
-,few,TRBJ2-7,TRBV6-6,CASSLLAAYEQYF
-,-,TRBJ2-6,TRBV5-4,CASGVSGANVLTF
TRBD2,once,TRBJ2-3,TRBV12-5,CASGLVLVSGGATDTQYF
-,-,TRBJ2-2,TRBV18,CASSPVGGGELFF
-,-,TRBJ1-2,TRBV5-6,CASSLAGRGYTF
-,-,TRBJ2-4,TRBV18,CASTTDGGLENIQYF